The 20 T cell receptor beta chains below come from one sample, sequenced in a study of shared clonotypes between healthy human individuals. The protocol was immunoSEQ multiplex PCR, while the TCRdb copy is restricted to in-frame clones and leaves out a portion. The top ten clones hold around 11% of a sample with fewer than 600,000 clones, about 74% of them seen once. The source material was PBMCs. Receptors were obtained from a woman aged 40 to 49 in good health. Some clones in this sample may be carry-over from other donors' samples.

The rearrangement joins TRBV4-1 to TRBJ2-1; D gene uncertain. This CDR3 has 16 residues. The germline V gene encodes CDR1 MGHRA and CDR2 YSYEKL. The V and J ends lost 1 base and 0 bases respectively, with 10 bases between them. The CDR3 here is CASSQGLRSSYNEQFF. CDR3 nucleotide sequence: TGCGCCAGCAGCCAAGGACTGCGGAGCTCCTACAATGAGCAGTTCTTC.

The chain has TRBV7-2 and TRBJ1-1; 9 bases are shared with TRBD1. CDR1 is SGHTA, CDR2 FQGNSA, per germline. J gave up 4 bases and V 1 base, and 4 bases lay outside the gene matches. The length of the CDR3 is 15 residues. CDR3 sequence reads: CASSLEGTGRTEAFF. The CDR3 nucleotides are TGTGCCAGCAGCTTAGAGGGGACAGGGCGCACTGAAGCTTTCTTT.

In this sample, this clone turned up once. The chain carries TRBV7-9 and TRBJ2-3, with a tentative D call TRBD2 (6 bases). Trimming shortened V by 5 bases and J by 0 bases, and 9 bases separated the two germline ends. CDR3 size: 14 residues. Per the germline V gene, CDR1 is SEHNR and CDR2 is FQNEAQ (reference sequence). DNA for the CDR3: TGTGCCAGCAGCATTGGGACTAGCACAGATACGCAGTATTTT. Encoded protein: CASSIGTSTDTQYF.

The gene calls are TRBV9 and TRBJ2-1, with 8 bases identical to TRBD2. With V trimmed by 4 bases and J by 5 bases, 5 bases remained unmatched. Germline V gene data show CDR1 as SGDLS and CDR2 as YYNGEE. This CDR3 is 14 amino acids long. This chain's CDR3 is CASSMGLDHNEQFF. CDR3 nucleotides: TGTGCCAGCAGCATGGGACTAGATCACAATGAGCAGTTCTTC.

The rearrangement uses TRBV19 and TRBJ2-7; 9 bases are shared with TRBD1. Trimming removed 6 bases from V and 4 bases from J; junction bases left unmatched: 7. The CDR3 length is 14 residues. Germline assignment: CDR1 LNHDA and CDR2 SQIVND (reference sequence). This chain's CDR3 is CASRPGQGRYEQYF. In nucleotides, the CDR3 is TGTGCCAGTAGACCCGGACAGGGGAGGTACGAGCAGTACTTC.

The chain uses TRBV28 and TRBJ1-5; D remains ambiguous. This CDR3 spans 15 amino acids. Deletions cut 2 bases from V and 2 bases from J, with 10 bases between. The germline V gene has CDR1 MDHEN and CDR2 SYDVKM. CDR3 sequence reads: CASSLIGQRNQPQHF. In nucleotides, the CDR3 is TGTGCCAGCAGTTTAATCGGCCAGCGCAATCAGCCCCAGCATTTT.

This chain connects TRBV9 to TRBJ2-3, with TRBD2 as a possible D gene (5 bases). Germline V gene sequence: CDR1 SGDLS, CDR2 YYNGEE. V gave up 0 bases and J gave up 0 bases, with 11 bases separating them. There are 16 residues in the CDR3. Here the CDR3 DNA reads TGTGCCAGCAGCGTAGGGGTCGGACTTAGCACAGATACGCAGTATTTT. Its protein product is CASSVGVGLSTDTQYF.

With respect to this clone: This likely traces to a read error, being one base from a far larger clone. The same CDR3 arises from other DNA sequences in this sample as well. The V and J genes are TRBV30 and TRBJ1-1; a weak D match, TRBD1 (6 bases). The V gene's germline CDR1 is GTSNPN and CDR2 SVGIG (reference sequence). V lost 2 bases and J lost 7, with 11 bases in between. The CDR3 has 12 amino acids. The CDR3 bases are TGTGCCTGGAGTAGACAGGCAAATGAAGCTTTCTTT. Protein product: CAWSRQANEAFF.

The chain links TRBV5-6 to TRBJ1-2, with D uncertain. There are 17 residues in the CDR3. The germline CDR1 and CDR2 sequences are SGHDT and YYEEEE. Trimming shortened V by 0 bases and J by 0 bases, and 15 bases separated the two germline ends. The CDR3 DNA follows: TGTGCCAGCAGCTTGGATTACGGCCGCACTCCTAACTATGGCTACACCTTC. It is translated as CASSLDYGRTPNYGYTF.

This rearrangement joins TRBV28 to TRBJ2-2; D perhaps matches TRBD1 (6 bases). The V gene's germline CDR1 is MDHEN and CDR2 SYDVKM. The CDR3 is 13 amino acids. V lost 8 bases, J lost 1 base, and 8 bases lay in between. This chain's CDR3 is CASWGQNTGELFF. The CDR3 DNA follows: TGTGCCAGCTGGGGACAGAACACCGGGGAGCTGTTTTTT.

This clone has just a few counts. The V call is TRBV11-3, the J call TRBJ2-1, with D possibly called TRBD1 or TRBD2 (5 bases each). This CDR3 is 14 amino acids long. Germline loops: CDR1 SGHNT, CDR2 YENEEA. Trimming shortened V by 4 bases and J by 7 bases, and 14 bases separated the two germline ends. CDR3 in amino acids: CASSSGSWGNEQFF. The CDR3 coding sequence is TGTGCCAGCAGCTCCGGGTCTTGGGGGAATGAGCAGTTCTTC.

V is TRBV2 and J is TRBJ2-1; D might be TRBD1 (5 bases). V was trimmed by 8 bases and J by 4 bases, leaving 12 bases between them. This CDR3 is built from 13 residues. The germline CDR1 and CDR2 sequences are SNHLY and FYNNEI. The CDR3 DNA sequence: TGTGCCAGCGAAGACCAGGGTTACAATGAGCAGTTCTTC. It encodes CASEDQGYNEQFF. Complete variable domain (other parts from reference TRBV2 and TRBJ2-1): EPEVTQTPSHQVTQMGQEVILRCVPISNHLYFYWYRQILGQKVEFLVSFYNNEISEKSEIFDDQFSVERPDGSNFTLKIRSTKLEDSAMYFCASEDQGYNEQFFGPGTRLTVL.

This clone was seen more than once but under ten times. The rearrangement links TRBV30 to TRBJ2-7; the match to TRBD2 covers 10 bases. This CDR3 is built from 13 residues. With 6 bases clipped from V and 3 bases from J, the junction kept 5 bases outside the gene matches. Germline V gene data show CDR1 as GTSNPN and CDR2 as SVGIG (reference sequence). This CDR3 reads CACRTSGYYEQYF. As DNA, the CDR3 is TGTGCCTGCCGGACTAGCGGTTACTACGAGCAGTACTTC.

This chain joins TRBV5-4 and TRBJ2-5; weak D call: TRBD1 (5 bases). Germline CDR1 and CDR2: SGHNT and YYREEE (reference sequence). There are 14 residues in the CDR3. Trimming removed 0 bases at V and 2 bases at J, with 8 bases between. CDR3 region: CASSLAGIQETQYF. The CDR3 bases are TGTGCCAGCAGCTTGGCAGGGATACAAGAGACCCAGTACTTC.

The V gene is TRBV28, the J gene TRBJ2-1, with 8 bases lining up with TRBD1. Germline CDR1 reads MDHEN; CDR2 reads SYDVKM. V shed 4 bases and J 5 bases; nucleotides not matched to a gene: 4. This CDR3 spans 14 amino acids. The CDR3 protein is CASSSGQVDNEQFF. The DNA for the CDR3 is TGTGCCAGCAGTTCGGGACAGGTAGACAATGAGCAGTTCTTC.

CDR3 sequence (DNA): TGTGCCAGCAGCCTTAGCCAGTTGATATTCGGGGAGCTGTTTTTT. The encoded protein is CASSLSQLIFGELFF. The genes are TRBV7-2 and TRBJ2-2, with D unclear. V lost 5 bases and J 7 bases, leaving 17 bases between the germline ends. In germline, CDR1 is SGHTA, CDR2 FQGNSA. CDR3 length: 15 amino acids.

The rearrangement uses TRBV5-1 and TRBJ2-2; 9 bases align to TRBD2. CDR1 SGHRS and CDR2 YFSETQ come from the germline V gene. Trimming took 5 bases from V and 2 from J; bases not matched to a gene: 4. The CDR3 is made up of 15 amino acids. CDR3 residues: CASRWTSVNTGELFF. CDR3 in DNA: TGCGCCAGCAGGTGGACTAGCGTCAACACCGGGGAGCTGTTTTTT.

Remarks on this clone: A far bigger clonotype differs at one base, so this is likely a read error. The chain joins TRBV5-4 to TRBJ1-2; D is ambiguous. The length of the CDR3 is 14 residues. From germline, CDR1 is SGHNT and CDR2 YYREEE (reference sequence). V dropped 3 bases and J dropped 4 bases, with 13 bases sitting between them. The CDR3 nucleotides read TGTGCCAGCAGCTCGGATCGGGGTAGCTATGGCTACACCTTC. Translation: CASSSDRGSYGYTF.

The chain joins TRBV30 to TRBJ2-7; 8 bases line up with TRBD2. V was pared by 5 bases and J by 3 bases, with 3 bases of the junction left unmatched. This CDR3 is built from 12 residues. The V gene's germline CDR1 is GTSNPN and CDR2 SVGIG (reference sequence). The CDR3 DNA reads TGTGCCTGGTTTCGGGGGGGCTACGAGCAGTACTTC. Protein sequence: CAWFRGGYEQYF.

A remark on this clone: One end of the junction fails to match germline, which may point to a read error. The J gene is TRBJ2-2, the V gene TRBV2; possibly TRBD1 or TRBD2 for D (5 bases each). The CDR3 contains 14 residues. Germline V lookup: CDR1 SNHLY, CDR2 FYNNEI. CDR3 sequence: CASSDNRRHRGAVF. In nucleotides, the CDR3 is TGTGCCAGCAGTGATAACAGGCGACACCGGGGAGCTGTTTTT.